This T cell receptor (beta chain) was identified in a study of CD8 T cells in Susac syndrome. CD8+ and CD4+ T cells circulating in blood were sequenced for TCR beta. TEMRA cells were enriched by FACS, while CD8+ and CD4+ T cells were obtained through a negative isolation that was performed magnetically. Overall study results and limits: It was acknowledged in the study that the number of individuals who were included in its TCR sequencing and HLA analysis was relatively small.

On this clonotype itself: Its cognate antigen is unknown.

RNA amounts of about 0.45 to 1 ug underwent reverse transcription with random hexamers. By means of immunoSEQ multiplex PCR, TCR beta CDR3 spanning 54 Vbeta and 13 Jbeta underwent amplification. In TCRdb, the immunoSEQ multiplex PCR reads were re-called with MiXCR into one record per CDR3 protein. The table records around 150,000 distinct CDR3 sequences, roughly 94% of them present only once. Germline-derived CDR1 and CDR2 are LNHNV and YYDKDF (reference sequence). The CDR3 is 15 residues long. After removal of 5 bases from V and 5 bases from J, the junction contained 8 bases not matched to a gene. Source material: CD4+ T cells from PBMCs. V is TRBV15 and J is TRBJ1-1, with 10 bases matching TRBD1. This TCR derives from a human donor with multiple sclerosis. The DNA for the CDR3 is TGTGCCACCAGCGCGCGACAGGGGGCAAGGACTGAAGCTTTCTTT. Residues: CATSARQGARTEAFF.